What follows are 21 T cell receptor beta chains derived from one specimen sequenced in a study of CD8 T cells in Susac syndrome. An amount of RNA that ranged from roughly 0.45 to 1 ug was reverse transcribed with random hexamers. TCRdb passed the immunoSEQ multiplex PCR reads through MiXCR, listing each CDR3 protein once. The sample carries under 200,000 distinct CDR3 sequences, 75% to 95% recorded once. The sample comprised CD4+ T cells from PBMCs. These receptor sequences come from a human donor with Susac syndrome.

This clonotype was recorded a few times. The chain joins TRBV25-1 to TRBJ2-1; TRBD2 matches at 12 bases. The trim removed 5 bases at V and 3 bases at J, leaving 8 bases unmatched. The CDR3 runs to 17 residues. Per the germline V gene, CDR1 is MGHDK and CDR2 is SYGVNS. The DNA of the CDR3 is TGTGCCAGCAGTAAGGGGCTAGCGGGAGGGTTCTACAATGAGCAGTTCTTC. Amino acid sequence: CASSKGLAGGFYNEQFF.

This clonotype was counted once. The chain has TRBV27 and TRBJ2-1; 8 bases are shared with TRBD1. CDR1 is MNHEY, CDR2 SMNVEV, per germline (reference sequence). Germline trimming cut 5 bases from V and 3 bases from J; bases unmatched to any gene: 6. This CDR3 is 15 amino acids long. The CDR3 spells CASSRRDRNYNEQFF. The DNA for the CDR3 is TGTGCCAGCAGTCGCCGGGACAGGAACTACAATGAGCAGTTCTTC.

The chain links TRBV2 to TRBJ2-2; D unclear. There are 17 residues in the CDR3. V lost 2 bases to trimming and J lost 3 bases, with 16 bases between them. CDR1 SNHLY and CDR2 FYNNEI come from the germline V gene. The CDR3 coding sequence is TGTGCCAGCAGTGAAATAAACGTAGGGCTGTACACCGGGGAGCTGTTTTTT. Amino acid sequence: CASSEINVGLYTGELFF.

This clonotype was seen a single time. The chain couples TRBV6-6 to TRBJ1-5, with a possible D match to TRBD1 (6 bases). Germline CDR1 reads MNHNY; CDR2 reads SVGAGI (reference sequence). This CDR3 spans 13 amino acids. V dropped 5 bases and J dropped 7 bases, with 12 bases sitting between them. The CDR3 bases are TGTGCCAGCAGTCTTCCAGGGGCCCAGCCCCAGCATTTT. This codes for CASSLPGAQPQHF.

The CDR3 protein is CASSFGQLNTEAFF. The CDR3 region has the DNA TGTGCCAGCAGTTTCGGGCAGCTGAACACTGAAGCTTTCTTT. The chain links TRBV12-3 or TRBV12-4 to TRBJ1-1; D gene ambiguous. The CDR3 totals 14 residues. V was pared by 3 bases and J by 0 bases, with 8 bases between.

Written as DNA, the CDR3 is TGCGCCAGCAGTACAGGGGCGAACACCGGGGAGCTGTTTTTT. Residues: CASSTGANTGELFF. The V call is TRBV5-1, the J call TRBJ2-2; 7 bases map to TRBD1. J was trimmed by 0 bases and V by 5 bases; bases with no gene match: 1. Germline V gene lookup returns CDR1 SGHRS and CDR2 YFSETQ. This CDR3 is built from 14 residues.

This clonotype has only one observation. The chain combines TRBV24-1 with TRBJ2-1; 10 bases align to TRBD2. The CDR3 contains 14 residues. The V and J ends lost 0 bases and 10 bases, in that order; junction bases with no gene match: 2. CDR1 KGHDR and CDR2 SFDVKD come from the germline V gene. The CDR3 nucleotides are TGTGCCACCAGTGATTTGACTAGCGGGGAGGAGCAGTTCTTC. This codes for CATSDLTSGEEQFF.

The chain has TRBV19 and TRBJ2-7, with D possibly TRBD1 on 6 matching bases. Trimming took off 5 bases at V and 2 bases at J, with 7 bases between the two ends. The germline V gene has CDR1 LNHDA and CDR2 SQIVND (reference sequence). CDR3 length: 12 residues. CDR3 protein: CASSQGTYEQYF. In DNA form, the CDR3 reads TGTGCCAGTAGTCAGGGGACCTACGAGCAGTACTTC.

The chain couples TRBV12-3 or TRBV12-4 to TRBJ2-5; the match to TRBD2 covers 11 bases. This CDR3 region has 15 residues. V shed 5 bases and J 5 bases; nucleotides not matched to a gene: 7. The CDR3: CASSEVAGGPETQYF. The DNA for the CDR3 is TGTGCCAGCAGTGAGGTAGCGGGAGGGCCGGAGACCCAGTACTTC.

This rearrangement joins TRBV20-1 to TRBJ2-1; 12 bases fit TRBD2. Per germline, CDR1 DFQATT and CDR2 SNEGSKA (reference sequence). This CDR3 comprises 13 residues. V shed 6 bases and J 12 bases; nucleotides not matched to a gene: 9. CDR3 DNA: TGCAGTGCCCGGACTAGCGGGGTTGTTTGGCAGTTCTTC. Translating gives CSARTSGVVWQFF.

This rearrangement joins TRBV7-9 to TRBJ1-1, with a possible D match to TRBD1 (5 bases). The CDR3 runs 13 residues. Germline CDR1 and CDR2: SEHNR and FQNEAQ (reference sequence). The V and J ends lost 10 bases and 7 bases respectively, with 19 bases between them. This chain's CDR3 is CATTRGDQGEAFF. Here the CDR3 DNA reads TGTGCCACCACACGAGGGGATCAAGGTGAAGCTTTCTTT.

The chain joins TRBV18 to TRBJ1-2, with D maybe TRBD1 (5 bases). V was shortened by 3 bases and J by 8 bases, with 16 bases between the two germline ends. This CDR3 has 14 residues. The germline gives CDR1 KGHSH, CDR2 LQKENI. The CDR3 DNA reads as TGTGCCAGCTCACCTATAGAGGGGTCGGAAGGCTACACCTTC. Translated: CASSPIEGSEGYTF. The entire variable domain, with the rest obtained from reference TRBV18 and TRBJ1-2, is as follows: NAGVMQNPRHLVRRRGQEARLRCSPMKGHSHVYWYRQLPEEGLKFMVYLQKENIIDESGMPKERFSAEFPKEGPSILRIQQVVRGDSAAYFCASSPIEGSEGYTFGSGTRLTVV.

The rearrangement uses TRBV28 and TRBJ2-7; 8 positions agree with TRBD1. Germline values: CDR1 MDHEN, CDR2 SYDVKM. This CDR3 has 14 residues. J was trimmed by 5 bases and V by 5 bases; bases with no gene match: 8. The CDR3 DNA follows: TGTGCCAGCAGTACCCCCGTGACAGGGGACGAGCAGTACTTC. Its translation is CASSTPVTGDEQYF.

The chain has TRBV4-2 and TRBJ1-1; D is undetermined. Germline V CDR1 and CDR2: LGHNA, YNFKEQ. Trimming shortened V by 1 base and J by 0 bases, and 12 bases separated the two germline ends. The CDR3 extends over 16 amino acids. The CDR3 region is CASSQVFGRMNTEAFF. The CDR3 DNA sequence: TGTGCCAGCAGCCAAGTTTTTGGACGGATGAACACTGAAGCTTTCTTT.

The chain has TRBV20-1 and TRBJ2-7; D call uncertain. This CDR3 has 14 residues. The ends were cut back, 1 base at V and 0 bases at J, with 10 bases in the middle. Germline V gives CDR1 DFQATT, CDR2 SNEGSKA (reference sequence). The CDR3 is CSARVSLVSYEQYF. As DNA, the CDR3 is TGCAGTGCTAGAGTGAGTCTAGTCTCCTACGAGCAGTACTTC.

This chain connects TRBV29-1 to TRBJ1-1; D is perhaps TRBD1 (6 bases). V dropped 4 bases and J dropped 1 base, with 16 bases sitting between them. The CDR3 length is 15 residues. Germline-derived CDR1 and CDR2 are SQVTM and ANQGSEA. The CDR3 coding sequence is TGCAGCGTTGTCGGACAGCTAACCCAGAACACTGAAGCTTTCTTT. Protein: CSVVGQLTQNTEAFF.

The CDR3 sequence is CASSDRTNTEAFF. DNA for the CDR3: TGTGCCAGTAGTGACAGGACGAACACTGAAGCTTTCTTT. The gene calls are TRBV19 and TRBJ1-1, with D perhaps TRBD1 (6 bases). Germline loops: CDR1 LNHDA, CDR2 SQIVND (reference sequence). Trimming took 5 bases from V and 1 from J, leaving 8 bases between them. This CDR3 has 13 residues.

V usage is TRBV13 and J usage is TRBJ2-4, with 7 bases identical to TRBD2. The CDR3 length is 14 residues. V lost 9 bases to trimming and J lost 4 bases; unmatched junction nucleotides: 9. The germline V gene has CDR1 PRHDT and CDR2 FYEKMQ (reference sequence). This CDR3 is CASKRGGEKNIQYF. For the CDR3, the DNA is TGTGCCAGTAAAAGGGGAGGGGAGAAAAACATTCAGTACTTC.

The chain carries TRBV28 and TRBJ1-5; D perhaps matches TRBD1 (5 bases). The V end lost 6 bases, the J end lost 2 bases, and 17 bases lay between the germline ends. Germline V gene data show CDR1 as MDHEN and CDR2 as SYDVKM. This CDR3 comprises 16 residues. CDR3 coding DNA: TGTGCCAGCAGCTGGGACGGGGGGAATGGCAATCAGCCCCAGCATTTT. This sequence encodes CASSWDGGNGNQPQHF.

This clonotype was counted between two and nine times. V gene TRBV19 combines with J gene TRBJ2-5, with 7 bases that match TRBD1. The V and J ends lost 5 bases and 5 bases, in that order; junction bases with no gene match: 8. Germline V gene lookup returns CDR1 LNHDA and CDR2 SQIVND (reference sequence). The CDR3 sequence is 14 residues long. The CDR3: CASSPRTGGETQYF. CDR3 in DNA: TGTGCCAGTAGTCCGAGGACAGGCGGGGAGACCCAGTACTTC.

As DNA, the CDR3 is TGTGCCAGCAGTTCCCCCAGAGCAAAAAGGGACACTGAAGCTTTCTTT. Protein sequence: CASSSPRAKRDTEAFF. The gene calls are TRBV12-3 or TRBV12-4 and TRBJ1-1; D is unresolved. V gave up 4 bases and J gave up 3 bases, with 18 bases separating them. The CDR3 is made up of 16 amino acids.